This TCR beta chain was captured by sequencing in a study of Graves' ophthalmopathy and Graves' hyperthyroidism (dated by TCRdb to the late 2010s). For the study in its entirety: Hyperthyroidism was considered stable if no progression to ophthalmopathy occurred within 18 months of follow-up. After sampling, hyperthyroidism patients received methimazole starting at 30 mg daily, and ophthalmopathy patients received high-dose intravenous methylprednisolone. In total, 135 blood samples were TCR-sequenced: approximately 42 ophthalmopathy, approximately 80 hyperthyroidism and about 17 hyperthyroidism-to-ophthalmopathy patients. An independent validation cohort comprised 18 hyperthyroidism patients and roughly 15 patients who later progressed from hyperthyroidism to ophthalmopathy. The study used TCR beta repertoire signatures to distinguish Graves' ophthalmopathy from Graves' hyperthyroidism and to predict progression to ophthalmopathy. To explore V-J signatures distinguishing ophthalmopathy from hyperthyroidism, a discovery set of more than 95 patients (about 44 ophthalmopathy, roughly 56 stable hyperthyroidism) was enrolled. In a handful of hyperthyroidism patients, the T-cell repertoires found in thyroid tissue were compared with those found in blood.

Patients with hyperthyroidism were aged 18 to 65 years, had been newly diagnosed, and had a disease duration of less than 2 months. Patients were excluded if they had other autoimmune diseases, uncontrolled infections, pregnancy or lactation. Clinical symptoms, serum thyroxine, TRAb, thyroid ultrasound and orbital computed tomography were used for diagnosis. Total RNA was extracted with Trizol reagent and quality-checked on an Agilent 2100 Bioanalyzer. For repertoire sequencing, TCR beta CDR3 regions were amplified from RNA transcripts. A first-round RT-PCR used HTBI primers with the Qiagen OneStep RT-PCR kit, followed by a second-round multiplex PCR, size selection and purification. Libraries were sequenced on an Illumina HiSeq2000 using paired-end 100 bp reads. As for how the authors treated the data: SOAPnuke was used for read processing, and reads with adapters, uncalled bases, a mean Phred below 15, or no exact constant-primer or identifier match were discarded. COPE v1.2.5 was used to merge the high-quality paired reads. Clonotypes were defined as unique nucleotide sequences and were aligned to IMGT TRB V, D and J references using MiTCR v1.1. The analysis was limited to V-J combinations with a frequency above 0.0001, which together covered 99.2% of repertoires. A TCR clonal expansion and chaos score per V-J combination was defined as the ratio of F50 clonal expansion to chaos observed in the TCRdist matrix. Features were reduced by Welch's t-statistics and random forest to over 10 V-J combinations, which fed a naive Bayes classifier. The Morisita-Horn index was used to measure how similar the thyroid and blood repertoires were. TCRdb reprocessing: public reads trimmed at Q25 with fastp, clones called with MiXCR, in-frame beta chains kept. Rows with one shared CDR3 protein collapse into an entry with the most common genes and DNA. The authors' filters were not applied to this entry. The sample yields roughly 600,000 distinct CDR3 sequences; 35% to 45% were counted once. The top ten constitute less than 4.5% of the sample.

What the research found in general, with its limitations: In validation, the model predicted ophthalmopathy progression with less than 71% sensitivity and about 73% specificity; 12 predicted patients were CT-confirmed with GO in a median of around 6.5 months. Most of the expanded thyroid clonotypes with a frequency above 0.001 were also detected in blood, and it was suggested that the thyroid immune response may be reflected by blood repertoires. Ophthalmopathy was separated from stable hyperthyroidism by the 13-signature model with about 85% sensitivity and around 81% specificity in cross-validation and with 80%/75% in the test set. Sample size was not statistically predetermined, and group allocation was not concealed from the investigators.

A remark on this clonotype: It has no known antigen specificity. No much larger clone exists at a distance of one base, and base qualities are not known.

What was sequenced was peripheral blood or thyroid tissue (not recorded which). The sequence came from an adult man with Graves' hyperthyroidism.

CDR3 sequence: CASSQDQGTGNTIYF. The DNA sequence reads TGTGCCAGCAGCCAAGATCAGGGGACAGGAAACACCATATATTTT. Rearrangement joined TRBV4-2 to TRBJ1-3; TRBD1 is a weak D gene call, 6 bases matching. CDR1 and CDR2 are drawn from the germline V gene: LGHNA, YNFKEQ. V loses 0 bases, J loses 4 bases, and the germline ends lie 10 bases apart. The CDR3 spans 15 residues, from the cysteine through the phenylalanine. Left in the record is the CDR3 DNA by itself, 45 bases read in frame from the first base.